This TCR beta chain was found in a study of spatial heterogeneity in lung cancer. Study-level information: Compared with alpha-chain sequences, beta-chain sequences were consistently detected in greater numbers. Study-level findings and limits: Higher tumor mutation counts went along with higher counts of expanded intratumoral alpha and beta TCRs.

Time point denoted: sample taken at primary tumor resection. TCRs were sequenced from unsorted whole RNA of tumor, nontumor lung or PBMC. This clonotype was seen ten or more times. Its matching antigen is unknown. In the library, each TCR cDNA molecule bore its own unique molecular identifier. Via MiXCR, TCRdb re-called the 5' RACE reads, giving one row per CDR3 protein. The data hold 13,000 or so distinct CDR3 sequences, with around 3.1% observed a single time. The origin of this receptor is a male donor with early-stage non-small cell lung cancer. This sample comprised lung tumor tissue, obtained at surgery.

This CDR3 is CSATTAPTYEQYF. CDR3 DNA: TGCAGTGCTACGACAGCGCCTACCTACGAGCAGTACTTC. This chain connects TRBV20-1 to TRBJ2-7; a possible D gene is TRBD1 (5 bases). V dropped 4 bases and J dropped 2 bases, with 12 bases sitting between them. Germline V gene lookup returns CDR1 DFQATT and CDR2 SNEGSKA (reference sequence). This CDR3 comprises 13 residues.